The clone carrying this T cell receptor (beta chain) came up once. The V gene end was trimmed by 4 bases and the J gene end by 3 bases; junction bases not matched to a gene: 6. This CDR3 spans 16 amino acids. Germline V gene lookup returns CDR1 KGHDR and CDR2 SFDVKD. This record belongs to a study of T cell repertoires in cytomegalovirus infection. Study background: The public TCR beta signatures pointed to both CMV infection and matching HLA type.

TCRdb reprocessed the reads with MiXCR, giving one entry per CDR3 protein. Among roughly 500,000 distinct CDR3 sequences, approximately 15% were seen once, and the ten largest hold 20% to 30%. Sample: CD8+ T cells from PBMCs. The rearrangement joins TRBV24-1 to TRBJ2-2, with 8 bases matching TRBD1. The sequence came from a human donor in good health (CMV status not recorded). Some clones in this sample may be carry-over from other donors' samples. CDR3 amino acids: CATSDYRGSYTGELFF. The CDR3 coding sequence is TGTGCCACCAGTGACTACAGGGGGTCGTACACCGGGGAGCTGTTTTTT.